This T cell receptor beta chain was sequenced for a study of T cell clonotyping in hematopoietic cell transplantation. The study's findings and limits: Few recipient clonotypes overlapped donors; over 95% were de novo at given depth. Cells were unsorted, so CD4 and CD8 contributions were not separated. After transplant, recipient diversity fell while pathologically expanded clonotypes grew through day 180.

V was clipped by 3 bases and J by 5 bases, with 21 bases between them. The CDR3 runs to 16 residues. The germline V gene has CDR1 SGDLS and CDR2 YYNGEE. The assay was immunoSEQ multiplex PCR, and TCRdb's table has in-frame clones only and misses some. The repertoire includes about 15,000 clones, 85% to 90% of them detected once, and approximately 3% sits in the top ten. Comments on this clone: Its matching antigen is unknown.

This clonotype originated in a man aged 50 to 60 in good health. Some clones in this sample may be carry-over from other donors' samples. Sequencing was carried out using peripheral blood mononuclear cells. The chain combines TRBV9 with TRBJ2-7; D may match TRBD1 or TRBD2 (5 bases each). The CDR3, as DNA: TGTGCCAGCAGCGCGACCTACCGGGGCCAATGGAACGAGCAGTACTTC. Residues: CASSATYRGQWNEQYF.